The 32 T cell receptor beta chains reported below all come from one sample, sequenced in a study of T-cell reconstitution after alpha-beta-depleted transplantation in children. For TCRbeta, the library was prepared with unique molecular identifiers. TCRdb analysed the PCR reads with MiXCR anew, one entry per CDR3 protein. The sample yields about 610,000 distinct CDR3 sequences, roughly a tenth seen once. The material sequenced was PBMCs from the stem cell graft donor, taken from the stem cell graft. Receptor source: a human donor who donated a stem cell graft to a child with acute myeloid leukemia.

This clonotype has a handful of counts. The chain joins TRBV7-2 to TRBJ1-2, with D hard to call. From germline, CDR1 is SGHTA and CDR2 FQGNSA. V lost 1 base to trimming and J lost 1 base, with 7 bases between them. The CDR3 is made up of 14 amino acids. This CDR3 reads CASSLVELNYGYTF. The CDR3 DNA reads as TGTGCCAGCAGCTTAGTAGAACTTAACTATGGCTACACCTTC.

This clonotype was recorded many times. The chain carries TRBV10-3 and TRBJ2-3; 7 bases align to TRBD2. There are 16 residues in the CDR3. J was trimmed by 2 bases and V by 10 bases; bases with no gene match: 15. Germline V gene sequence: CDR1 ENHRY, CDR2 SYGVKD. The chain's CDR3 is CATQEQAGVPTDTQYF. The CDR3, as DNA: TGTGCCACTCAGGAACAGGCGGGAGTTCCCACAGATACGCAGTATTTT.

This clonotype was detected only a few times. This chain links TRBV7-3 with TRBJ2-1, with a weak D call TRBD2 (7 bases). Germline CDR1 and CDR2: SGHTA and FQGTGA. The V end lost 2 bases, the J end lost 0 bases, and 17 bases lay between the germline ends. This CDR3 contains 18 residues. CDR3: CASSLVPSGGGSYNEQFF. The CDR3 DNA sequence: TGTGCCAGCAGCTTAGTCCCTAGCGGAGGGGGCTCCTACAATGAGCAGTTCTTC.

This clonotype was observed a handful of times. The gene calls are TRBV28 and TRBJ2-5; D call uncertain. The CDR3 length is 13 residues. Germline V gene data show CDR1 as MDHEN and CDR2 as SYDVKM. Trimming shortened V by 3 bases and J by 5 bases, and 10 bases separated the two germline ends. The CDR3 here is CASSLGYFETQYF. The CDR3 DNA follows: TGTGCCAGCAGTTTGGGGTATTTTGAGACCCAGTACTTC.

This clonotype was seen a handful of times. This sequence joins TRBV7-9 and TRBJ2-1; 8 nucleotides agree with TRBD2. After removal of 2 bases from V and 4 bases from J, the junction contained 4 bases not matched to a gene. Per the germline V gene, CDR1 is SEHNR and CDR2 is FQNEAQ (reference sequence). The CDR3 has 15 amino acids. The CDR3 loop reads CASSLRAGEYNEQFF. CDR3 DNA: TGTGCCAGCAGCTTACGAGCGGGAGAGTACAATGAGCAGTTCTTC. The whole variable domain, filled in from reference TRBV7-9 and TRBJ2-1, reads DTGVSQNPRHKITKRGQNVTFRCDPISEHNRLYWYRQTLGQGPEFLTYFQNEAQLEKSRLLSDRFSAERPKGSFSTLEIQRTEQGDSAMYLCASSLRAGEYNEQFFGPGTRLTVL.

Only a few counts were recorded for this clonotype. The chain joins TRBV11-2 to TRBJ2-5, with 8 bases that match TRBD1. The CDR3 covers 19 residues. Trimming removed 4 bases from V and 2 bases from J; junction bases left unmatched: 18. The germline V gene has CDR1 SGHAT and CDR2 FQNNGV. CDR3 coding DNA: TGTGCCAGCAGCTCGAGCCAGACAGGGGCCCTTAGTTGGCAAGAGACCCAGTACTTC. Translation: CASSSSQTGALSWQETQYF.

This chain links TRBV24-1 with TRBJ2-1, with 9 bases fitting TRBD2. The J segment lost 4 bases and the V segment lost 1 base, leaving 7 bases of the junction unmatched. The germline V gene has CDR1 KGHDR and CDR2 SFDVKD. The CDR3 is made up of 17 amino acids. The CDR3 DNA is TGTGCCACCAGTGATTTTCCTAGCGGGATTGGGTACAATGAGCAGTTCTTC. Protein sequence: CATSDFPSGIGYNEQFF.

The sample holds many counts of this clonotype. The J gene is TRBJ2-1, the V gene TRBV9, with TRBD2 matching 10 bases. CDR1 and CDR2 (germline): SGDLS, YYNGEE. Unmatched junction bases numbered 16, after V lost 4 bases and J lost 12 bases. CDR3 length equals 16 residues. The CDR3 loop is CASSPQAGGPPRGQFF. The CDR3 nucleotides are TGTGCCAGCAGCCCCCAAGCGGGAGGGCCTCCAAGGGGGCAGTTCTTC. Filled out from reference TRBV9 and TRBJ2-1, the complete variable domain reads DSGVTQTPKHLITATGQRVTLRCSPRSGDLSVYWYQQSLDQGLQFLIQYYNGEERAKGNILERFSAQQFPDLHSELNLSSLELGDSALYFCASSPQAGGPPRGQFFGPGTRLTVL.

The chain employs TRBV24-1 and TRBJ1-5; 11 positions match TRBD1. J lost 8 bases, V lost 4 bases, and 6 bases had no gene match. The CDR3 is 15 residues long. The germline gives CDR1 KGHDR, CDR2 SFDVKD. The CDR3 coding sequence is TGTGCCACCAGTGACCCTGGACAGGGGGCTGAGCCCCAGCATTTT. This gives the protein CATSDPGQGAEPQHF.

The gene calls are TRBV21-1 and TRBJ2-7; TRBD1 is taken as the D call from the table, unchecked against the DNA. TRBV21-1 is deemed a pseudogene. The CDR3 loop spans 15 amino acids. The CDR3 nucleotides are TGTGCCAGCAGCAAAAGGGGATCATCTCGCTACGAGCAGTACTTC. It translates to CASSKRGSSRYEQYF.

This clonotype was counted only a few times. The V and J genes are TRBV29-1 and TRBJ2-3; D is possibly TRBD1 (6 bases). The CDR3 loop spans 12 amino acids. The germline gives CDR1 SQVTM, CDR2 ANQGSEA. V was shortened by 4 bases and J by 2 bases, with 7 bases between the two germline ends. This CDR3 is CSVAGHTDTQYF. The CDR3 region has the DNA TGCAGCGTTGCGGGACACACAGATACGCAGTATTTT.

The V gene is TRBV29-1, the J gene TRBJ2-7; D gene unclear. V was clipped by 7 bases and J by 3 bases, with 16 bases between them. In germline, CDR1 is SQVTM, CDR2 ANQGSEA. This CDR3 comprises 13 residues. CDR3 nucleotides: TGCAGCGCCCACGGCGGAAGCCTCTACGAGCAGTACTTC. Translation gives CSAHGGSLYEQYF.

The gene calls are TRBV12-3 or TRBV12-4 and TRBJ1-5; D not resolved. Trimming cost V 5 bases and J 1 base, with 12 bases left between them. This CDR3 spans 15 amino acids. This chain's CDR3 is CASSPSLGSNQPQHF. As DNA, the CDR3 is TGTGCCAGCAGTCCATCCCTGGGGAGCAATCAGCCCCAGCATTTT.

The V and J genes are TRBV28 and TRBJ1-3; TRBD1 agrees at 9 bases. CDR1 is MDHEN and CDR2 is SYDVKM in the germline V gene. V lost 6 bases and J lost 2; bases outside the gene matches: 11. The CDR3 length is 17 residues. For the CDR3, the DNA is TGTGCCAGCAGCCTAGGACAGGGGAACCTCCCTGGAAACACCATATATTTT. Amino acids: CASSLGQGNLPGNTIYF.

This clonotype has a count of ten or more. V is TRBV11-2 and J is TRBJ2-7; TRBD2 matches at 12 bases. Germline V CDR1 and CDR2: SGHAT, FQNNGV. The ends lost 0 bases at V and 3 bases at J; junction bases unmatched: 6. The CDR3 has 17 amino acids. The CDR3 region has the DNA TGTGCCAGCAGCTTAGAGGGACTAGCGGGTGGGTTCTACGAGCAGTACTTC. Protein: CASSLEGLAGGFYEQYF.

The table lists this clonotype with a few counts. The V and J genes are TRBV20-1 and TRBJ1-5; a possible D gene is TRBD1 (5 bases). Trimming cost V 0 bases and J 5 bases, with 8 bases left between them. Germline CDR1 is DFQATT and CDR2 is SNEGSKA (reference sequence). CDR3 length equals 13 residues. CDR3 amino acids: CSAREGGYQPQHF. The DNA of the CDR3 is TGCAGTGCTAGAGAGGGGGGTTATCAGCCCCAGCATTTT.

V is TRBV5-1 and J is TRBJ2-7; a possible D gene is TRBD1 (6 bases). CDR3 length: 16 residues. Germline CDR1 SGHRS, CDR2 YFSETQ. Deletions cut 0 bases from V and 7 bases from J, with 20 bases between. Here the CDR3 reads CASSLGNRDGPREQYF. CDR3 nucleotides: TGCGCCAGCAGCTTGGGGAACAGGGATGGTCCAAGGGAGCAGTACTTC.

The sample holds a few counts of this clonotype. This chain connects TRBV6-4 to TRBJ2-2, with 9 bases lining up with TRBD1. There are 14 residues in the CDR3. Germline V gene data show CDR1 as MRHNA and CDR2 as SNTAGT. Trimming cost V 6 bases and J 8 bases; bases outside gene matches: 7. The CDR3, as DNA: TGTGCCAGCAGCCACCGGGACAGGGCGGGGGAGCTGTTTTTT. This codes for CASSHRDRAGELFF.

This clonotype was observed many times. V and J are TRBV4-3 and TRBJ2-5; 10 positions match TRBD2. The germline V gene encodes CDR1 LGHNA and CDR2 YSLEER. V gave up 0 bases and J gave up 4 bases; unmatched junction bases: 14. This CDR3 comprises 19 residues. The CDR3 region has the DNA TGCGCCAGCAGCCAAGAACTCGGGCAATTAGCGGGAGGAGGAGAGACCCAGTACTTC. Its protein is CASSQELGQLAGGGETQYF.

In this sample, this clonotype turned up many times. V usage is TRBV6-6 and J usage is TRBJ2-5; a possible D gene is TRBD1 (6 bases). CDR3 length equals 13 residues. Trimming removed 6 bases at V and 3 bases at J, with 11 bases between. Germline CDR1 is MNHNY and CDR2 is SVGAGI (reference sequence). The CDR3 reads CASSYDRKETQYF. DNA for the CDR3: TGTGCCAGCAGCTACGACAGGAAAGAGACCCAGTACTTC.

The gene calls are TRBV10-3 and TRBJ2-1; D is unresolved. The ends were cut back, 0 bases at V and 8 bases at J, with 5 bases in the middle. The CDR3 runs to 12 residues. From germline, CDR1 is ENHRY and CDR2 SYGVKD. CDR3 in amino acids: CAISESSYEQFF. The CDR3 DNA sequence: TGTGCCATCAGTGAGTCGTCGTATGAGCAGTTCTTC.

This clonotype has more than one count but fewer than ten. The chain is built from TRBV28 and TRBJ2-5; 7 bases fit TRBD2. Germline V CDR1 and CDR2: MDHEN, SYDVKM. The CDR3 covers 13 residues. The V gene end was trimmed by 10 bases and the J gene end by 5 bases; junction bases not matched to a gene: 10. CDR3 sequence reads: CATTSGGVETQYF. Here the CDR3 DNA reads TGTGCCACTACGTCGGGGGGAGTTGAGACCCAGTACTTC.

This clonotype was detected a few times. The chain combines TRBV12-3 or TRBV12-4 with TRBJ2-1, with 10 bases aligning to TRBD2. The CDR3 sequence is 14 residues long. With V trimmed by 9 bases and J by 5 bases, 7 bases remained unmatched. The CDR3 region is CASRGTSADNEQFF. DNA for the CDR3: TGTGCCAGTAGAGGGACTAGCGCCGACAATGAGCAGTTCTTC.

This clonotype was observed a few times. This chain connects TRBV20-1 to TRBJ2-7; 7 nucleotides match TRBD2. Germline V gene sequence: CDR1 DFQATT, CDR2 SNEGSKA (reference sequence). Trimming at V came to 3 bases and at J to 4 bases, leaving 21 bases not matched to a gene. The CDR3 contains 18 residues. CDR3 amino acids: CSARNLVPGAGVSYEQYF. CDR3 coding DNA: TGCAGTGCTAGGAATCTTGTCCCCGGCGCGGGAGTCTCGTACGAGCAGTACTTC.

In its sample, this clonotype was seen a few times. The DNA for the CDR3 is TGCAGTGCTAGAGACAGGTTGAGGAATTCACCCCTCCACTTT. Protein: CSARDRLRNSPLHF. The chain couples TRBV20-1 to TRBJ1-6; D is unclear. Trimming shortened V by 0 bases and J by 7 bases, and 10 bases separated the two germline ends. CDR3 length equals 14 residues. Looked up from germline, CDR1 is DFQATT and CDR2 is SNEGSKA (reference sequence).

The table lists this clonotype with many counts. J is TRBJ2-3 and V is TRBV12-3 or TRBV12-4; tentative D call: TRBD2 (6 bases). The CDR3 spans 14 residues. V lost 11 bases and J lost 5, with 20 bases in between. CDR3 coding DNA: TGTGCCGGGGGGAAAGCGGCCTCGGGAGATACGCAGTATTTT. As protein: CAGGKAASGDTQYF.

This clonotype was counted at least ten times. CDR3 residues: CASSPPGEQFF. The CDR3 DNA is TGTGCCAGCAGCCCCCCGGGTGAGCAGTTCTTC. V is TRBV18 and J is TRBJ2-1; unclear D gene. The CDR3 is 11 amino acids. Germline V gene lookup returns CDR1 KGHSH and CDR2 LQKENI. The V gene lost 8 bases and the J gene lost 9 bases, with 11 bases spanning the gap.

The CDR3 DNA is TGTGCCAGCAGTTACTCCTGGCCTGAGCAGTTCTTC. It specifies CASSYSWPEQFF. The chain joins TRBV6-2 or TRBV6-3 to TRBJ2-1; D is unresolved. Germline CDR1 reads MNHEY; CDR2 reads SVGEGT. Deletions cut 0 bases from V and 9 bases from J, with 6 bases between. The CDR3 spans 12 residues.

This clonotype was recorded many times. The rearrangement uses TRBV30 and TRBJ2-2; D ambiguous. CDR1 and CDR2 from the germline V gene are GTSNPN and SVGIG (reference sequence). The CDR3 is 14 amino acids. Between the trimmed V and J ends, which lost 1 base and 1 base, there was a span of 7 bases. This CDR3 reads CAWSGRLNTGELFF. The DNA of the CDR3 is TGTGCCTGGAGTGGACGTTTGAACACCGGGGAGCTGTTTTTT.

This clonotype was seen ten or more times. The rearrangement uses TRBV4-2 and TRBJ2-3; 10 positions agree with TRBD2. This CDR3 region has 16 residues. V trimming: 2 bases; J trimming: 2 bases; junction bases outside the gene matches: 4. CDR1 and CDR2 from the germline V gene are LGHNA and YNFKEQ. The CDR3 loop is CASSQRTSGITDTQYF. The CDR3 DNA follows: TGTGCCAGCAGCCAACGGACTAGCGGCATCACAGATACGCAGTATTTT.

The chain recombines TRBV28 with TRBJ1-1, with 7 nucleotides matching TRBD1. Per the germline V gene, CDR1 is MDHEN and CDR2 is SYDVKM. Trimming took 5 bases from V and 5 from J; bases not matched to a gene: 8. The CDR3 covers 14 residues. The CDR3 region is CASSGDRERTEAFF. As DNA, the CDR3 is TGTGCCAGCAGTGGCGACAGGGAGAGGACTGAAGCTTTCTTT. The entire variable domain, with the rest obtained from reference TRBV28 and TRBJ1-1, is as follows: DVKVTQSSRYLVKRTGEKVFLECVQDMDHENMFWYRQDPGLGLRLIYFSYDVKMKEKGDIPEGYSVSREKKERFSLILESASTNQTSMYLCASSGDRERTEAFFGQGTRLTVV.

This clonotype was seen at least ten times. This CDR3 reads CASSISKGAAGTDTQYF. CDR3 DNA sequence: TGTGCCAGCAGCATCTCGAAGGGGGCAGCGGGAACAGATACGCAGTATTTT. J is TRBJ2-3 and V is TRBV4-2; D is tentatively TRBD1 or TRBD2 (7 bases each). The germline CDR1 and CDR2 sequences are LGHNA and YNFKEQ. The length of the CDR3 is 17 residues. Trimming removed 5 bases from V and 3 bases from J, with 21 bases in between.